Listed below are T cell receptor beta chains from one sample, sequenced in a study of Graves' ophthalmopathy and Graves' hyperthyroidism. TCRdb itself ran the multiplex PCR reads through MiXCR, one entry per CDR3 protein. The sample holds approximately 700,000 distinct CDR3 sequences; approximately 40% are singletons and the top ten take roughly 46%. Sequencing was carried out using peripheral blood. The receptors originated from an adult man with Graves' ophthalmopathy. CDR3s include the opening cysteine and the closing phenylalanine or tryptophan. Fields, in order: J gene, clone size, D gene, V gene, CDR3 DNA, CDR3 protein. The D gene is left open where the match is weak. Expanded clones get a size class; other rows say once, few or many, or leave the size out.

j_call: TRBJ1-1; clone_size: many; d_call: .; v_call: TRBV10-3; cdr3_nt: TGTGCCATCAGTGAGTCGCAGGTGAACACTGAAGCTTTCTTT; cdr3_aa: CAISESQVNTEAFF
j_call: TRBJ2-7; clone_size: .; d_call: TRBD2; v_call: TRBV6-1; cdr3_nt: TGTGCCAGCAGCCCCCGTAGCGGGGGGGGTGGGTACGAGCAGTACTTC; cdr3_aa: CASSPRSGGGGYEQYF
j_call: TRBJ2-7; clone_size: many; d_call: .; v_call: TRBV7-2; cdr3_nt: TGTGCCAGCAGCCAACAGGGAGGGGGCCTGGGCGAGCAGTACTTC; cdr3_aa: CASSQQGGGLGEQYF
j_call: TRBJ1-5; clone_size: once; d_call: .; v_call: TRBV10-3; cdr3_nt: TGTGCCACCTTAGGAGGACGGGACGATCAGCCCCAGCATTTT; cdr3_aa: CATLGGRDDQPQHF
j_call: TRBJ2-7; clone_size: few; d_call: .; v_call: TRBV11-2; cdr3_nt: TGTGCCAGCAGCGGTAGCGGAGGACCTCTCGACGAGCAGTACTTC; cdr3_aa: CASSGSGGPLDEQYF
j_call: TRBJ1-1; clone_size: many; d_call: .; v_call: TRBV2; cdr3_nt: TGTGCCAGCAGTGAAGCTAGGGCCAACACTGAAGCTTTCTTT; cdr3_aa: CASSEARANTEAFF
j_call: TRBJ1-3; clone_size: many; d_call: .; v_call: TRBV7-2; cdr3_nt: TGTGCCAGCAGCTTAGAGGAGGACACCATATATTTT; cdr3_aa: CASSLEEDTIYF
j_call: TRBJ2-2; clone_size: .; d_call: .; v_call: TRBV20-1; cdr3_nt: TGCAGTGCTACCGGGACGAAGTCAAACACCGGGGAGCTGTTTTTT; cdr3_aa: CSATGTKSNTGELFF
j_call: TRBJ1-1; clone_size: few; d_call: .; v_call: TRBV20-1; cdr3_nt: TGCAGTGCTAGCTACGGGACCAAGGCAGCTTTCTTT; cdr3_aa: CSASYGTKAAFF
j_call: TRBJ2-7; clone_size: .; d_call: TRBD2; v_call: TRBV25-1; cdr3_nt: TGTGCCAGCAGTGTACTAGCGGGAGCTCCAAACGAGCAGTACTTC; cdr3_aa: CASSVLAGAPNEQYF
j_call: TRBJ1-1; clone_size: many; d_call: .; v_call: TRBV7-8; cdr3_nt: TGTGCCAGCAGCTTAGGGTCAGGGCGGGACGAAGCTTTCTTT; cdr3_aa: CASSLGSGRDEAFF
j_call: TRBJ1-1; clone_size: .; d_call: .; v_call: TRBV2; cdr3_nt: TGTGCCAGCAGCTCGCAGGGCAGGGAATCAAACACTGAAGCTTTCTTT; cdr3_aa: CASSSQGRESNTEAFF
j_call: TRBJ1-5; clone_size: .; d_call: TRBD1; v_call: TRBV24-1; cdr3_nt: TGTGCCACCAGTGATTTCATCATCGGCAGGGGGAAAGGACGAGAGACCCAGCATTTT; cdr3_aa: CATSDFIIGRGKGRETQHF
j_call: TRBJ1-1; clone_size: .; d_call: .; v_call: TRBV7-2; cdr3_nt: TGTGCCAGCAGTCCTAGAGGTGTCTGGGGCACTGAAGCTTTCTTT; cdr3_aa: CASSPRGVWGTEAFF
j_call: TRBJ1-2; clone_size: many; d_call: .; v_call: TRBV5-8; cdr3_nt: TGTGCCAGCAGCTTCGGTACCGATGGCTACACCTTC; cdr3_aa: CASSFGTDGYTF
j_call: TRBJ1-5; clone_size: .; d_call: .; v_call: TRBV24-1; cdr3_nt: TGTGCCAGCAGTTTACGGGGATTTCAGCCCCAGCATTTT; cdr3_aa: CASSLRGFQPQHF
j_call: TRBJ2-7; clone_size: .; d_call: TRBD2; v_call: TRBV20-1; cdr3_nt: TGCAGTGTAGGATGGAGGGAGGGCCCATCCTACGAGCAGTACTTC; cdr3_aa: CSVGWREGPSYEQYF
j_call: TRBJ1-1; clone_size: many; d_call: .; v_call: TRBV15; cdr3_nt: TGTGCCACCAGCAGAACCTGGGCGTCTTTGGTGTCTGAAGCTTTCTTT; cdr3_aa: CATSRTWASLVSEAFF
j_call: TRBJ1-4; clone_size: few; d_call: .; v_call: TRBV7-9; cdr3_nt: TGTGCCAGCGTCTTGGGGGACACTGAAAAACTGTTTTTT; cdr3_aa: CASVLGDTEKLFF
j_call: TRBJ1-5; clone_size: .; d_call: TRBD1; v_call: TRBV19; cdr3_nt: TGTGCCAGTAGTATGGACAGGGCCGGCAATCAGCCCCAGCATTTT; cdr3_aa: CASSMDRAGNQPQHF
j_call: TRBJ2-2; clone_size: once; d_call: TRBD2; v_call: TRBV25-1; cdr3_nt: TGTGCCAGCAGCTTATTTCTAGCGGGAGGCGGGGAGCTGTTTTTT; cdr3_aa: CASSLFLAGGGELFF
j_call: TRBJ1-2; clone_size: .; d_call: TRBD1; v_call: TRBV3-1; cdr3_nt: TGTGCCAGCAGCTACCGACAGGGTACTACTGGCTACACCTTC; cdr3_aa: CASSYRQGTTGYTF
j_call: TRBJ1-1; clone_size: .; d_call: .; v_call: TRBV27; cdr3_nt: TGTGCCAGCAGTCCCCCCGGCCGGATTGAAGCTTTCTTT; cdr3_aa: CASSPPGRIEAFF
j_call: TRBJ1-2; clone_size: many; d_call: .; v_call: TRBV10-3; cdr3_nt: TGTGCCAGCCGGAACAGGGAAGGCTACACCTTC; cdr3_aa: CASRNREGYTF
j_call: TRBJ2-7; clone_size: few; d_call: .; v_call: TRBV9; cdr3_nt: TGTGCCAGCAGCGAGGGAGTAGGGTCCTCCTACGAGCAGTACTTC; cdr3_aa: CASSEGVGSSYEQYF
j_call: TRBJ2-5; clone_size: many; d_call: TRBD1; v_call: TRBV29-1; cdr3_nt: TGCAGCGTTGAAATGGTACAGGGGGTGGGTGAGACCCAGTACTTC; cdr3_aa: CSVEMVQGVGETQYF
j_call: TRBJ2-2; clone_size: many; d_call: .; v_call: TRBV10-2; cdr3_nt: TGCGCCAGCAGGGCCAGGGGGGGCACCGGGGAGCTGTTTTTT; cdr3_aa: CASRARGGTGELFF
j_call: TRBJ2-7; clone_size: .; d_call: .; v_call: TRBV9; cdr3_nt: TGTGCCAGCAGTGAAGGACTAACGGTCGGCGGAGACGAGCAGTACTTC; cdr3_aa: CASSEGLTVGGDEQYF
j_call: TRBJ1-2; clone_size: few; d_call: TRBD1; v_call: TRBV20-1; cdr3_nt: TGCAGTGCTAGAGATCCGACAGGGAACTATGGCTACACCTTC; cdr3_aa: CSARDPTGNYGYTF
j_call: TRBJ1-6; clone_size: many; d_call: TRBD1; v_call: TRBV10-2; cdr3_nt: TGCGCCAGCAGTGAGACAGGGGACTATTCACCCCTCCACTTT; cdr3_aa: CASSETGDYSPLHF
j_call: TRBJ2-7; clone_size: .; d_call: .; v_call: TRBV10-3; cdr3_nt: TGTGCCAGCAGTTACTCTACGCTCACCCTCGCTACCGAGCAGTACTTC; cdr3_aa: CASSYSTLTLATEQYF
j_call: TRBJ1-1; clone_size: few; d_call: .; v_call: TRBV19; cdr3_nt: TGTGCCAGTAGTGTACCGGGACAAGAAAACACTGAAGCTTTCTTT; cdr3_aa: CASSVPGQENTEAFF
j_call: TRBJ2-6; clone_size: few; d_call: .; v_call: TRBV7-9; cdr3_nt: TGTGCCAGCAGTTGGTCAGGGGCTGGGGCCAACGTCCTGACTTTC; cdr3_aa: CASSWSGAGANVLTF
j_call: TRBJ1-1; clone_size: many; d_call: .; v_call: TRBV10-3; cdr3_nt: TGTGCCATCAGTGAGTCAAGGGTGATGAACACTGAAGCTTTCTTT; cdr3_aa: CAISESRVMNTEAFF
j_call: TRBJ1-1; clone_size: .; d_call: TRBD1; v_call: TRBV29-1; cdr3_nt: TGCAGCGGGACGACAGGGAGACCTGAAGCTTTCTTT; cdr3_aa: CSGTTGRPEAFF
j_call: TRBJ1-4; clone_size: many; d_call: .; v_call: TRBV7-9; cdr3_nt: TGTGCCACTCGCCGACCATCAACTAATGAAAAACTGTTTTTT; cdr3_aa: CATRRPSTNEKLFF
j_call: TRBJ2-5; clone_size: .; d_call: .; v_call: TRBV12-3/TRBV12-4; cdr3_nt: TGTGCCAGCAGTCAAGGACAGTATGAGACCCAGTACTTC; cdr3_aa: CASSQGQYETQYF
j_call: TRBJ2-7; clone_size: .; d_call: TRBD1; v_call: TRBV7-3; cdr3_nt: TGTGCCAGCAGACCGACCGGGACAGGGTACGAGCAGTACTTC; cdr3_aa: CASRPTGTGYEQYF
j_call: TRBJ2-7; clone_size: .; d_call: TRBD1; v_call: TRBV5-5; cdr3_nt: TGTGCCAGCAGCAATATCGGACAGGGAAACGAGCAGTACTTC; cdr3_aa: CASSNIGQGNEQYF
j_call: TRBJ2-2; clone_size: .; d_call: .; v_call: TRBV2; cdr3_nt: TGTGCCAGCAGCTTAAGCGTATGGGGGGACACCGGGGAGCTGTTTTTT; cdr3_aa: CASSLSVWGDTGELFF
j_call: TRBJ2-2; clone_size: few; d_call: .; v_call: TRBV25-1; cdr3_nt: TGTGCCAGCAGTTCCCTGAGTTTGACGGTGCACGGGGAGCTGTTTTTT; cdr3_aa: CASSSLSLTVHGELFF
j_call: TRBJ1-1; clone_size: many; d_call: .; v_call: TRBV7-2; cdr3_nt: TGTGCCAGCAGTTTCACGGGGGGCACTGAAGCTTTCTTT; cdr3_aa: CASSFTGGTEAFF
j_call: TRBJ1-6; clone_size: .; d_call: .; v_call: TRBV7-9; cdr3_nt: TGTGCCAGCAGTGACTGGGGGGATGGAGATAATTCACCCCTCCACTTT; cdr3_aa: CASSDWGDGDNSPLHF
j_call: TRBJ2-7; clone_size: many; d_call: .; v_call: TRBV29-1; cdr3_nt: TGCAGCGTTCGGGGCTCCTACGAGCAGTACTTC; cdr3_aa: CSVRGSYEQYF
j_call: TRBJ1-5; clone_size: few; d_call: .; v_call: TRBV19; cdr3_nt: TGTGCCAGTACCACGACAGGAACTAGCAATCAGCCCCAGCATTTT; cdr3_aa: CASTTTGTSNQPQHF
j_call: TRBJ1-4; clone_size: few; d_call: .; v_call: TRBV9; cdr3_nt: TGTGCCAGCAGCGCCGACAATTTTAATGAAAAACTGTTTTTT; cdr3_aa: CASSADNFNEKLFF
j_call: TRBJ2-6; clone_size: .; d_call: .; v_call: TRBV20-1; cdr3_nt: TGCAGTGCTAGATCAGCTTTTGGGGGGACTGGGGCCAACGTCCTGACTTTC; cdr3_aa: CSARSAFGGTGANVLTF
j_call: TRBJ2-7; clone_size: .; d_call: TRBD2; v_call: TRBV12-3/TRBV12-4; cdr3_nt: TGTGCCAGCAGTCGGGGACTAGCGAGCTACGAGCAGTACTTC; cdr3_aa: CASSRGLASYEQYF
j_call: TRBJ1-1; clone_size: many; d_call: TRBD1; v_call: TRBV7-9; cdr3_nt: TGTGCCAGCAGCTTAGAACAGGGGGCGTACACTGAAGCTTTCTTT; cdr3_aa: CASSLEQGAYTEAFF